This T cell receptor (beta chain) was captured by sequencing in a study of vaccination and CD4 T cells after COVID-19. Cultured CD4+ T cells had their DNA profiled by the Oncomine TCR Beta short-read assay. Genomic DNA was isolated from cultured CD4+ T cells. Each CDR3 protein gets one entry after TCRdb re-called the PCR reads with MiXCR. The sample consists of approximately 16,000 distinct CDR3 sequences, under 75% of them appearing once. The CDR3 is 12 residues long. Germline V gives CDR1 DFQATT, CDR2 SNEGSKA (reference sequence). The ends lost 5 bases at V and 6 bases at J; junction bases unmatched: 5. A remark on this clonotype: The antigen is not known.

Treatment here: roughly 10-day PBMC culture with coronavirus spike peptide pools or control peptides (ViraFEST assay). Sequenced: CD4+ T cells from blood, cultured in vitro. The source of this sequence is a human donor who had recovered from COVID-19. The rearrangement uses TRBV20-1 and TRBJ2-3; TRBD1 matches 7 bases. The CDR3 coding sequence is TGCAGTGCTGCAGACAGGGCGGATACGCAGTATTTT. Its translation is CSAADRADTQYF.